This T cell receptor (beta chain) was found in a study of molecular identifiers for immune sequencing clone quantification. Study-level information: Replicate experiments divided RNA from about 19,000 or 110,000 naive CD8 cells into five parts and sequenced four.

This clonotype was recorded many times. Library preparation followed earlier protocols using designated TCR primers. TCRdb reanalysed the PCR reads using MiXCR and keeps one entry per CDR3 protein. This table holds more than 70,000 distinct CDR3 sequences, around 20% found once. Deletions cut 1 base from V and 3 bases from J, with 9 bases between. Germline CDR1 reads SEHNR; CDR2 reads FQNEAQ (reference sequence). CDR3 length: 15 amino acids. V is TRBV7-9 and J is TRBJ2-2; D perhaps matches TRBD2 (6 bases). The sample consisted of naive CD8+ T cells from blood, with Jurkat cell RNA spiked in. The subset was: FACS-sorted CD8+CD4-CCR7+CD45RA+ naive T cells. The clonotype originates from a human donor in good health. Some libraries in this study had Jurkat cell RNA spiked in. CDR3 in DNA: TGTGCCAGCAGCTTAGGACCGGGGGACACCGGGGAGCTGTTTTTT. This codes for CASSLGPGDTGELFF.